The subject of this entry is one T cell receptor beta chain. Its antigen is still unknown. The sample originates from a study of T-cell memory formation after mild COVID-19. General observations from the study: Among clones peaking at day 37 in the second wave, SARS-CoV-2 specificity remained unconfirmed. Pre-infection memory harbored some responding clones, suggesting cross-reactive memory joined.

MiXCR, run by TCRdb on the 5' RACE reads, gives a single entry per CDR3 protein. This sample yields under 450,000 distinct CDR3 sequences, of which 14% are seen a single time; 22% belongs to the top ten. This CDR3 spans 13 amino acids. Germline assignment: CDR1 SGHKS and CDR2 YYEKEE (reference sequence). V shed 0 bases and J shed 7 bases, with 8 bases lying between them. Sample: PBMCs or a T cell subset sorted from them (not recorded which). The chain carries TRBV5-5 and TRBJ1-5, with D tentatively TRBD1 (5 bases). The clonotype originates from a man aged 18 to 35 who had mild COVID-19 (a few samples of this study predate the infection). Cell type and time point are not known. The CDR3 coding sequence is TGTGCCAGCAGCTTGGGGGGGGAGCAGCCCCAGCATTTT. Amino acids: CASSLGGEQPQHF.